The 23 T cell receptor beta chains presented below share a single source sample, sequenced in a study of shared clonotypes between healthy human individuals. Sequencing used immunoSEQ multiplex PCR; TCRdb keeps in-frame clones, though not all of them. The sample lists about 490,000 clones; less than 80% were seen once. Material for sequencing was PBMCs. The receptors derive from a woman between 40 and 50 years old in good health. Some clones in this sample may be carry-over from other donors' samples.

This chain uses TRBV7-3 with TRBJ2-1, with TRBD2 identical over 10 bases. Germline assignment: CDR1 SGHTA and CDR2 FQGTGA. V was clipped by 5 bases and J by 9 bases; unmatched bases: 7. The CDR3 loop spans 14 amino acids. CDR3: CASSPSGSGGEQFF. The CDR3 nucleotides are TGTGCCAGCAGCCCTAGCGGGAGTGGCGGTGAGCAGTTCTTC.

The V call is TRBV7-3, the J call TRBJ2-1; D not certain. The germline V gene encodes CDR1 SGHTA and CDR2 FQGTGA. The V end was cut by 4 bases, the J end by 9 bases, with 7 bases between. The CDR3 is 11 amino acids. CDR3 DNA sequence: TGTGCCAGCAGCTCGGGCGGTGAGCAGTTCTTC. Its translation is CASSSGGEQFF. The whole variable domain, remainder taken from reference TRBV7-3 and TRBJ2-1, is GAGVSQTPSNKVTEKGKYVELRCDPISGHTALYWYRQSLGQGPEFLIYFQGTGAADDSGLPNDRFFAVRPEGSVSTLKIQRTERGDSAVYLCASSSGGEQFFGPGTRLTVL.

This clone has only one observation. The rearrangement joins TRBV4-1 to TRBJ2-1; TRBD2 aligns across 8 bases. This CDR3 has 16 amino acids. V was clipped by 4 bases and J by 6 bases; unmatched bases: 11. Germline-derived CDR1 and CDR2 are MGHRA and YSYEKL. The CDR3 protein is CASSRKAGDEPNEQFF. The CDR3 DNA reads TGCGCCAGCAGCCGGAAAGCGGGAGATGAACCCAATGAGCAGTTCTTC.

V and J are TRBV18 and TRBJ2-7; no definite D call. The V end lost 0 bases, the J end lost 5 bases, and 8 bases lay between the germline ends. CDR3 length: 13 residues. Germline assignment: CDR1 KGHSH and CDR2 LQKENI. The CDR3 spells CASSPPAVNEQYF. CDR3 nucleotide sequence: TGTGCCAGCTCACCACCGGCGGTGAACGAGCAGTACTTC.

This chain links TRBV27 with TRBJ2-3; the D is unclear. CDR3 length equals 14 residues. Germline loops: CDR1 MNHEY, CDR2 SMNVEV (reference sequence). Trimming removed 2 bases from V and 5 bases from J, with 11 bases in between. The CDR3 DNA is TGTGCCAGCAGTTTACAGACGCCCCTAGATACGCAGTATTTT. This gives the protein CASSLQTPLDTQYF.

This clone was seen more than once but under ten times. This sample also contains other DNA sequences that code for the same CDR3. This chain uses TRBV4-2 with TRBJ2-7; no clear D gene. Trimming pared 0 bases from V and 4 bases from J, leaving 4 bases between. Germline CDR1 reads LGHNA; CDR2 reads YNFKEQ. CDR3 length: 12 residues. The CDR3 sequence is CASSQDRYEQYF. CDR3 nucleotides: TGTGCCAGCAGCCAAGACCGTTACGAGCAGTACTTC.

The chain uses TRBV7-9 and TRBJ2-5, with D possibly being TRBD1 or TRBD2 (5 bases each). Germline CDR1 is SEHNR and CDR2 is FQNEAQ (reference sequence). The V end was cut by 5 bases, the J end by 3 bases, with 19 bases between. This CDR3 has 16 amino acids. The CDR3 nucleotides are TGTGCCAGCAGCCCAGGACTTGTCAGGGCGGAAGAGACCCAGTACTTC. Protein sequence: CASSPGLVRAEETQYF. Looking up the rest from reference TRBV7-9 and TRBJ2-5 gives the full variable domain: DTGVSQNPRHKITKRGQNVTFRCDPISEHNRLYWYRQTLGQGPEFLTYFQNEAQLEKSRLLSDRFSAERPKGSFSTLEIQRTEQGDSAMYLCASSPGLVRAEETQYFGPGTRLLVL.

The chain has TRBV29-1 and TRBJ1-5; D gene unclear. The V and J ends lost 4 bases and 7 bases respectively, with 11 bases between them. Germline loops: CDR1 SQVTM, CDR2 ANQGSEA. This CDR3 comprises 12 residues. CDR3 nucleotides: TGCAGCGTTGGAGCAGGTTCCCAGCCCCAGCATTTT. The encoded protein is CSVGAGSQPQHF.

The chain employs TRBV7-9 and TRBJ2-7; D may be TRBD2 (6 bases). CDR1 and CDR2 (germline): SEHNR, FQNEAQ (reference sequence). Trimming left V 7 bases short and J 9 bases short, with 13 bases between. This CDR3 spans 11 amino acids. The CDR3 DNA reads TGTGCCAGCACTAGCGCGCTGACGCAGTACTTC. Encoded protein: CASTSALTQYF.

This chain links TRBV5-1 with TRBJ1-3; unclear D gene. V shed 4 bases and J shed 0 bases, with 5 bases lying between them. The CDR3 is 13 residues long. CDR1 is SGHRS, CDR2 YFSETQ, per germline. CDR3 coding DNA: TGCGCCAGCAGCGCGAGCTCTGGAAACACCATATATTTT. This sequence encodes CASSASSGNTIYF.

The J gene is TRBJ2-3, the V gene TRBV29-1; 8 bases match TRBD1. The CDR3 length is 16 residues. J lost 4 bases, V lost 5 bases, and 14 bases had no gene match. The germline CDR1 and CDR2 sequences are SQVTM and ANQGSEA. CDR3 in amino acids: CSVPAPGGLFSDTQYF. DNA of the CDR3: TGCAGCGTTCCCGCCCCAGGGGGCCTGTTTTCAGATACGCAGTATTTT.

The rearrangement joins TRBV7-2 to TRBJ2-5; 8 bases are a match to TRBD1. The CDR3 totals 14 residues. CDR1 is SGHTA, CDR2 FQGNSA, per germline. V dropped 3 bases and J dropped 1; count of bases not matched to a gene: 1. The CDR3 DNA follows: TGTGCCAGCAGCTTGGACAGGGCCCAAGAGACCCAGTACTTC. Translating it yields CASSLDRAQETQYF.

About this clone itself: Germline is not matched at one junction end, which may reflect a read error. The rearrangement links TRBV7-7 to TRBJ2-1; 7 positions agree with TRBD2. CDR1 is SSHAT and CDR2 is FNYEAQ in the germline V gene (reference sequence). The CDR3 spans 16 residues. The CDR3 DNA is TGTGCTAGCAGCCCCAAGGGGCGGGAGTCCTACAATGAGCAGTTCTTC. Translating gives CASSPKGRESYNEQFF.

J is TRBJ2-1 and V is TRBV28; the match to TRBD2 covers 7 bases. Per germline, CDR1 MDHEN and CDR2 SYDVKM. With 3 bases clipped from V and 0 bases from J, the junction kept 8 bases outside the gene matches. CDR3 length equals 17 residues. The CDR3 loop is CASSLGEQRGSYNEQFF. CDR3 nucleotide sequence: TGTGCCAGCAGTTTGGGCGAGCAGCGGGGCTCCTACAATGAGCAGTTCTTC.

About this clone: The sample has other DNA sequences that encode this CDR3 too. The chain combines TRBV9 with TRBJ2-3, with D tentatively TRBD1 (6 bases). Germline V CDR1 and CDR2: SGDLS, YYNGEE. CDR3 length: 15 amino acids. Trimming shortened V by 0 bases and J by 2 bases, and 10 bases separated the two germline ends. In nucleotides, the CDR3 is TGTGCCAGCAGCGTAGGGGCAGGGGACACAGATACGCAGTATTTT. Encoded protein: CASSVGAGDTDTQYF. Complete variable domain (other parts from reference TRBV9 and TRBJ2-3): DSGVTQTPKHLITATGQRVTLRCSPRSGDLSVYWYQQSLDQGLQFLIQYYNGEERAKGNILERFSAQQFPDLHSELNLSSLELGDSALYFCASSVGAGDTDTQYFGPGTRLTVL.

The rearrangement uses TRBV18 and TRBJ2-1, with 7 bases aligning to TRBD2. The V segment lost 1 base and the J segment 5 bases; nucleotides outside the gene matches: 2. This CDR3 has 14 residues. Looked up from germline, CDR1 is KGHSH and CDR2 is LQKENI. The CDR3 nucleotides are TGTGCCAGCTCACCACGGGGGGGAAACAATGAGCAGTTCTTC. It yields the protein CASSPRGGNNEQFF.

This clone was picked up a small number of times. This rearrangement joins TRBV6-1 to TRBJ2-6; TRBD1 agrees at 7 bases. V dropped 3 bases and J dropped 0; count of bases not matched to a gene: 8. The CDR3 has 18 amino acids. Germline CDR1 MNHNS, CDR2 SASEGT. In DNA, the CDR3 is TGTGCCAGCAGTGACCGGACAGGTGGCTTCTCTGGGGCCAACGTCCTGACTTTC. This codes for CASSDRTGGFSGANVLTF.

In regard to this clone: The junction departs from germline at one end; a sequencing error may be responsible. The chain combines TRBV18 with TRBJ2-3, with TRBD2 matching 12 bases. CDR3 length equals 16 residues. Germline CDR1 and CDR2: KGHSH and LQKENI. For the CDR3, the DNA is TGTGCCAGCTCACTTTTGACTAGCGGGAGTCCAGATACGCAGTATTTC. It specifies CASSLLTSGSPDTQYF. Looking up the rest from reference TRBV18 and TRBJ2-3 gives the full variable domain: NAGVMQNPRHLVRRRGQEARLRCSPMKGHSHVYWYRQLPEEGLKFMVYLQKENIIDESGMPKERFSAEFPKEGPSILRIQQVVRGDSAAYFCASSLLTSGSPDTQYFGPGTRLTVL.

This chain connects TRBV9 to TRBJ2-1; the D call may be TRBD1 or TRBD2 (6 bases each). With 3 bases removed from V and 7 bases from J, the gap between germline ends came to 14 bases. The CDR3 is made up of 14 amino acids. Germline V lookup: CDR1 SGDLS, CDR2 YYNGEE. The CDR3 region has the DNA TGTGCCAGCAGCGGCGGAGGGCAGGGGAATGAGCAGTTCTTC. Its translation: CASSGGGQGNEQFF. The full variable domain, with the rest looked up from reference TRBV9 and TRBJ2-1, is DSGVTQTPKHLITATGQRVTLRCSPRSGDLSVYWYQQSLDQGLQFLIQYYNGEERAKGNILERFSAQQFPDLHSELNLSSLELGDSALYFCASSGGGQGNEQFFGPGTRLTVL.

The chain is built from TRBV5-1 and TRBJ2-2; possible D gene TRBD1, 5 bases. Between the trimmed V and J ends, which lost 4 bases and 5 bases, there was a span of 12 bases. Germline CDR1 and CDR2: SGHRS and YFSETQ. CDR3 length: 14 residues. The chain's CDR3 is CASSVLGVTGELFF. CDR3 DNA: TGCGCCAGCAGCGTCCTAGGGGTTACCGGGGAGCTGTTTTTT.

The DNA of the CDR3 is TGTGCCAGCAGCTTAGCTAGCAGGGGGGGAAACACCATATATTTT. This sequence encodes CASSLASRGGNTIYF. The rearrangement uses TRBV7-2 and TRBJ1-3; 7 nucleotides line up with TRBD1. This CDR3 has 15 amino acids. The germline gives CDR1 SGHTA, CDR2 FQGNSA. J lost 4 bases, V lost 0 bases, and 3 bases had no gene match.

This chain joins TRBV28 and TRBJ2-7; possibly TRBD1 or TRBD2 for D (5 bases each). CDR3 length: 13 amino acids. V was shortened by 7 bases and J by 4 bases, with 14 bases between the two germline ends. Germline assignment: CDR1 MDHEN and CDR2 SYDVKM. The CDR3 nucleotides read TGTGCCAGCAATACGGGGCTTGCGTACGAGCAGTACTTC. Translating gives CASNTGLAYEQYF.

The CDR3 DNA follows: TGTGCCAGCAGCTCTAGCGGGATTACCTACGAGCAGTACTTC. It codes for CASSSSGITYEQYF. The chain links TRBV11-2 to TRBJ2-7; 9 nucleotides match TRBD2. The CDR3 length is 14 residues. J lost 2 bases, V lost 4 bases, and 3 bases had no gene match. Germline values: CDR1 SGHAT, CDR2 FQNNGV.